The present entry profiles one T cell receptor beta chain with its context. There is no known antigen for this receptor. The input lacks base qualities; no much larger clone sits a single base away. CD8 naive samples were obtained by positive selection for CCR7 among CD45RO-negative cells, yielding a CD45RA+CCR7+ population from which TemRA cells were excluded. The donors were healthy, HIV-negative adults with no recently reported acute infections or vaccinations. Only Caucasian adults living in Nashville, Tennessee, USA were represented among the donors. Blood was obtained by leukapheresis, after which PBMCs were separated by Ficoll-Histopaque density gradient centrifugation and cryopreserved in liquid nitrogen vapor phase. Purity and quantity of every magnetically sorted T cell population were checked by analytical flow cytometry. Each sorted fraction had its genomic DNA isolated and then quantified by UV absorbance on a Nanodrop 2000c.

This record comes from a study of shared clonotypes between healthy human individuals (dated by TCRdb to 2020 to 2021). Concerning the study at large: A few men and a couple of women, aged 18 to 49 years, made up the cohort. Per donor, three plates each were used for CD4 naive and CD4 memory, two for CD8 naive, and one for CD8 memory. The study deeply sequenced blood TCR repertoires of about five healthy adults to estimate repertoire size and the extent of clonotype sharing between individuals. Different laboratories and diverse techniques were used to prepare libraries and sequence TCR repertoires, to increase sequencing depth and limit assay-specific biases. Between about 0.8 and 9 billion PBMCs per donor were obtained by leukapheresis.

Beyond this particular receptor, the publication reports: Sampling was restricted to blood, and TCR repertoires in tissue are likely to differ from TCR repertoires in blood. The small number of donors limited the genetic and exposure-history diversity represented. Sharing across a few donors was observed for 5% to 6.5% of naive CD4, under 4% of naive CD8, 2.3% of memory CD4, and roughly 0.4% of memory CD8 clonotypes. Even with the large sequencing depth, rarefaction of the sorted-subset datasets indicated that sequencing was incomplete. Compared with non-shared clonotypes, the clonotypes found in all four sorted-subset donors had higher generation probabilities. Estimated clonotype richness was generally larger for naive than for memory subsets. Pairwise subsampling led to the expectation that sequencing depth would affect the degree of clonotype sharing among donors.

A distance of 13 bases separates the germline ends of V and J, which lose 2 bases and 2 bases respectively. Sequences MNHEY (CDR1) and SVGAGI (CDR2) are obtained from the germline V gene. The cysteine opens and the phenylalanine closes a CDR3 of 15 amino acids. Only the CDR3 region is kept as DNA, spanning 45 bases read in frame from base 1. Using the deep immunoSEQ assay, TCR CDR3 regions were amplified from genomic DNA by multiplex PCR. Genomic DNA extracted from each cell subset was distributed evenly over all wells of several immunoSEQ 96-well plates, and each plate served as one replicate. For sorted subsets, 200 to 250 ng genomic DNA, equal to about 30,000 T cell genomes, was loaded into each replicate PCR. Purified libraries were quantified with a Qubit 3.0 fluorometer, sized on a Bioanalyzer 2100, and re-quantified with the KAPA Library Quantification kit. Every immunoSEQ 96-well plate was sequenced on a separate single-read 150-cycle Illumina NextSeq 550 flow cell. On the study's bioinformatics: Because the immunoSEQ output held only junctional sequences and lacked quality scores, the filtering could not match the filtering applied to full-length reads. To assign V/J genes and CDR3, sequences were annotated using PyIR, a Python wrapper for IgBLAST v1.9, with IMGT germline references. Any read was removed if the V/J assignment was weak (E-value above 1e-6), the CDR3 was missing, or the read contained stop codons, out-of-frame junctions, or ambiguous translated residues. V3J clonotypes were defined as sequences sharing the same inferred V gene, J gene, and CDR3 amino acid sequence. To compute the percentage overlap between repertoires, the number of shared unique clonotypes was divided by the size of the smaller repertoire. RTK rarefaction, the Chao1 estimator, and Recon v2.1 estimates of unobserved clonotypes were used to assess repertoire richness. Generation probabilities were computed with OLGA for all TCRbeta clonotypes obtained by the gDNA method from four donors. Imported from immuneACCESS, the table was reduced by TCRdb to in-frame sequences with V and J called. These copies leave out some clones; in studies compared against another copy, an unresolved V gene accounts for under half, and the cause of the remainder is not known. Clonal size and the V and J genes are those of that table, whereas D and trimming came from the DNA. The sample records fewer than 700,000 clones, approximately 96% of which are singletons. Of the sample, over 0.1% falls within the top ten clones.

The sample was naive CD8+ T cells sorted from blood. The cell subset or site label of this sample denotes: CD45RA+CCR7+. The chain is assembled from TRBV6-5 and TRBJ2-7; tentative D gene TRBD2, with 5 bases matching. The source is a woman aged 25 to 39 in good health. The DNA sequence is given as TGTGCCAGCAGTTACGACGGCGGGCCTGCCTACGAGCAGTACTTC. Its amino acids are CASSYDGGPAYEQYF.